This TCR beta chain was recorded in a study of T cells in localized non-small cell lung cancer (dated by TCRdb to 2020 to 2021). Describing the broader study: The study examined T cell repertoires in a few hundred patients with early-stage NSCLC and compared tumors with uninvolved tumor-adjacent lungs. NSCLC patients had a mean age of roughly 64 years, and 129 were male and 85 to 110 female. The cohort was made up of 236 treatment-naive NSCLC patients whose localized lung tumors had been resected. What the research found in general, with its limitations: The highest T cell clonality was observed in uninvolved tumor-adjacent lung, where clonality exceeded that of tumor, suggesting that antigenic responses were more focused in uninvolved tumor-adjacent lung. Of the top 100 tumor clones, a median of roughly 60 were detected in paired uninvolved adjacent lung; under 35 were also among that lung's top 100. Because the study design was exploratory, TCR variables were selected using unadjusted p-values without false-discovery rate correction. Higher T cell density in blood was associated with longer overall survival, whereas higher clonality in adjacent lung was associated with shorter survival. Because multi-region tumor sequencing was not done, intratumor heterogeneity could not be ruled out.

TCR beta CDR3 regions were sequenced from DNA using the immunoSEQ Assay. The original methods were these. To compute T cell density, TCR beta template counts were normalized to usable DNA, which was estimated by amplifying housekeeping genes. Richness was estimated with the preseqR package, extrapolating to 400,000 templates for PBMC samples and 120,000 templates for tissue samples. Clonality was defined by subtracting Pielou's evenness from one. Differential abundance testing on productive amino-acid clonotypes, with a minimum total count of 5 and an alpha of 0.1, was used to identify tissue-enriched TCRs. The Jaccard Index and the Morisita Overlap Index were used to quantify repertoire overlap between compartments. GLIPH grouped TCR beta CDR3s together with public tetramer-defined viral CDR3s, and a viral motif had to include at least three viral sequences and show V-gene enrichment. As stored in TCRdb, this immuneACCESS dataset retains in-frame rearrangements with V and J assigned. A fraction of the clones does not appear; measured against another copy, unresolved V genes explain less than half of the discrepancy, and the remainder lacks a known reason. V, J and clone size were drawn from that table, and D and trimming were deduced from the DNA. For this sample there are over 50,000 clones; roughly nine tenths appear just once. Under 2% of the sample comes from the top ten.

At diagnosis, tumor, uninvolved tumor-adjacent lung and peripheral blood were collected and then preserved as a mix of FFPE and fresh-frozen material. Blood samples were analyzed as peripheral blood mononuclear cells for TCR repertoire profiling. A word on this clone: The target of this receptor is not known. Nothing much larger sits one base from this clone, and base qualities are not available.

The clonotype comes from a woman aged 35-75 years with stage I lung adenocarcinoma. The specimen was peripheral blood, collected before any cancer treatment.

The CDR3 here reads CASSPGTGTNSPLHF. The nucleotide sequence is TGCGCCAGCAGCCCCGGGACAGGGACGAATTCACCCCTCCACTTT. The chain links TRBV5-1 with TRBJ1-6; 9 bases in the middle match TRBD1. The V end gives up 4 bases and the J end 7 bases, leaving 6 bases in the junction not matched to a gene. The CDR3 numbers 15 residues from cysteine through phenylalanine. Only the CDR3 part of the read is kept: 45 bases, read in frame from the first base. CDR1 SGHRS and CDR2 YFSETQ were looked up in the germline V gene. With all but the CDR3 taken from the reference TRBV5-1 and TRBJ1-6 genes, the full variable domain is: KAGVTQTPRYLIKTRGQQVTLSCSPISGHRSVSWYQQTPGQGLQFLFEYFSETQRNKGNFPGRFSGRQFSNSRSEMNVSTLELGDSALYLCASSPGTGTNSPLHFGNGTRLTVT.